A selection of T cell receptor beta chains follows, all from one sample in a study of shared clonotypes between healthy human individuals. TCRdb keeps only in-frame clones here, not all; method: immunoSEQ multiplex PCR. The sample includes some 2 million clones, 85% to 95% seen only once; the top ten take more than 0.9%. The sample taken for sequencing was naive CD8+ T cells sorted from blood. The receptor source for this set is a young man in good health. CDR3s include the opening cysteine and the closing phenylalanine or tryptophan. D genes are given only for firm matches. The size of a clone is reported for some rows only, either as once, few or many, or as a class for expanded clones.

D: TRBD1; V: TRBV28; J: TRBJ1-1; size: once; CDR3: CASSPGQGENTEAFF; DNA: TGTGCCAGCAGTCCAGGACAGGGTGAGAACACTGAAGCTTTCTTT
D: TRBD1; V: TRBV30; J: TRBJ2-7; size: -; CDR3: CAWSAQTGDEQYF; DNA: TGTGCCTGGAGTGCACAGACAGGGGACGAGCAGTACTTC
D: -; V: TRBV2; J: TRBJ2-7; size: -; CDR3: CASSEESRVNSYEQYF; DNA: TGTGCCAGCAGTGAAGAGAGCCGGGTGAACTCCTACGAGCAGTACTTC
D: -; V: TRBV30; J: TRBJ2-5; size: -; CDR3: CAWKVASNQETQYF; DNA: TGTGCCTGGAAGGTAGCCTCAAACCAAGAGACCCAGTACTTC
D: -; V: TRBV11-2; J: TRBJ2-1; size: -; CDR3: CASSLILDVEQFF; DNA: TGTGCCAGCAGCTTAATACTAGACGTTGAGCAGTTCTTC
D: -; V: TRBV7-9; J: TRBJ1-1; size: -; CDR3: CASYEGMPNTEAFF; DNA: TGTGCCAGCTATGAGGGAATGCCGAACACTGAAGCTTTCTTT
D: -; V: TRBV10-3; J: TRBJ2-7; size: -; CDR3: CAISDEYYEQYF; DNA: TGTGCCATCAGTGATGAGTACTACGAGCAGTACTTC
D: TRBD1; V: TRBV7-9; J: TRBJ1-2; size: -; CDR3: CASSSRLSGGNGYTF; DNA: TGTGCCAGCAGTTCCCGTCTATCAGGGGGTAATGGCTACACCTTC
D: TRBD1; V: TRBV7-2; J: TRBJ2-7; size: -; CDR3: CASSSGTGASYEQYF; DNA: TGTGCCAGCAGCTCCGGGACAGGGGCCTCCTACGAGCAGTACTTC
D: -; V: TRBV5-6; J: TRBJ2-2; size: -; CDR3: CASSLPTGELFF; DNA: TGTGCCAGCAGCTTGCCCACCGGGGAGCTGTTTTTT
D: TRBD2; V: TRBV5-4; J: TRBJ2-1; size: -; CDR3: CASSPRTSGRGNEQFF; DNA: TGTGCCAGCAGCCCCAGGACTAGCGGGAGGGGTAATGAGCAGTTCTTC
D: -; V: TRBV28; J: TRBJ1-1; size: -; CDR3: CASSFTLQEMNTEAFF; DNA: TGTGCCAGCAGTTTTACCCTACAGGAGATGAACACTGAAGCTTTCTTT
D: -; V: TRBV6-5; J: TRBJ2-7; size: -; CDR3: CASSYSRDGSYEQYF; DNA: TGTGCCAGCAGTTACAGCCGGGACGGCTCCTACGAGCAGTACTTC
D: -; V: TRBV27; J: TRBJ2-2; size: -; CDR3: CASSLLGVQNTGELFF; DNA: TGTGCCAGCAGTTTGTTAGGGGTTCAGAACACCGGGGAGCTGTTTTTT
D: TRBD1; V: TRBV29-1; J: TRBJ1-3; size: -; CDR3: CSVEAGGHSGNTIYF; DNA: TGCAGCGTTGAGGCAGGGGGCCACTCTGGAAACACCATATATTTT
D: -; V: TRBV7-2; J: TRBJ2-1; size: -; CDR3: CASSFIPYNEQFF; DNA: TGTGCCAGCAGCTTTATCCCCTACAATGAGCAGTTCTTC
D: -; V: TRBV6-1; J: TRBJ2-7; size: -; CDR3: CASGSSYEQYF; DNA: TGTGCCAGCGGTAGTTCCTACGAGCAGTACTTC
D: -; V: TRBV21-1; J: TRBJ1-5; size: -; CDR3: CASSTSIDRGHSNQPQHF; DNA: TGTGCCAGCAGCACCAGCATAGACAGGGGGCATAGCAATCAGCCCCAGCATTTT
D: TRBD1; V: TRBV5-6; J: TRBJ2-1; size: -; CDR3: CASSSLGTGDNEQFF; DNA: TGTGCCAGCAGCTCTCTAGGGACAGGGGACAATGAGCAGTTCTTC
D: TRBD1; V: TRBV7-3; J: TRBJ2-3; size: -; CDR3: CASSLGQGADTQYF; DNA: TGTGCCAGCAGCCTTGGACAGGGGGCAGATACGCAGTATTTT
D: TRBD2; V: TRBV4-3; J: TRBJ2-7; size: -; CDR3: CASSPVAGGWAYEQYF; DNA: TGCGCCAGCAGCCCCGTCGCGGGAGGATGGGCCTACGAGCAGTACTTC
D: -; V: TRBV6-5; J: TRBJ2-3; size: -; CDR3: CASSGVSEGTDTQYF; DNA: TGTGCCAGCAGTGGGGTGAGTGAGGGCACAGATACGCAGTATTTT
D: -; V: TRBV5-5; J: TRBJ1-1; size: -; CDR3: CASSLEFWYMNTEAFF; DNA: TGTGCCAGCAGCTTGGAGTTCTGGTACATGAACACTGAAGCTTTCTTT
D: TRBD2; V: TRBV7-9; J: TRBJ2-5; size: once; CDR3: CASSGSTSGQETQYF; DNA: TGTGCCAGCAGCGGATCGACTAGCGGCCAAGAGACCCAGTACTTC
D: -; V: TRBV19; J: TRBJ1-1; size: -; CDR3: CASSIDRREAFF; DNA: TGTGCCAGTAGTATAGATAGACGTGAAGCTTTCTTT
D: TRBD1; V: TRBV7-9; J: TRBJ2-2; size: -; CDR3: CASSPTGVAGELFF; DNA: TGTGCCAGCAGCCCGACAGGGGTGGCCGGGGAGCTGTTTTTT
D: TRBD2; V: TRBV7-2; J: TRBJ2-1; size: -; CDR3: CASSLSAGGQYNEQFF; DNA: TGTGCCAGCAGCTTATCGGCGGGGGGGCAATACAATGAGCAGTTCTTC